The 27 T cell receptor beta chains in this list originate from one sample, sequenced in a study of vaccination and CD4 T cells after COVID-19. The antigens of these receptors remain unknown. The treatment was: roughly nine-day PBMC culture with coronavirus spike peptide pools or control peptides (ViraFEST assay). The assay that was used to sequence DNA from cultured CD4+ T cells was the Oncomine TCR Beta short-read assay. TCRdb called the PCR reads again in MiXCR, with one record for every CDR3 protein. The table lists 10,000 to 15,000 distinct CDR3 sequences, roughly 54% of them singletons, with 15% in the top ten. Sequenced input: CD4+ T cells from blood, cultured in vitro. These receptors came from a human donor who had recovered from COVID-19.

The chain joins TRBV5-1 to TRBJ1-2; D is perhaps TRBD1 (6 bases). CDR3 size: 16 residues. Germline V gives CDR1 SGHRS, CDR2 YFSETQ. Trimming left V 0 bases short and J 4 bases short, with 16 bases between. Here the CDR3 DNA reads TGCGCCAGCAGCTTGGAGACAGGACCCATTGGCTATGGCTACACCTTC. It is translated as CASSLETGPIGYGYTF.

The genes are TRBV5-4 and TRBJ1-4; D is possibly TRBD1 (5 bases). From germline, CDR1 is SGHNT and CDR2 YYREEE (reference sequence). CDR3 size: 14 residues. Trimming left V 2 bases short and J 4 bases short, with 9 bases between. The CDR3 DNA sequence: TGTGCCAGCAGCTTACAGGCCAGTAATGAAAAACTGTTTTTT. Residues: CASSLQASNEKLFF.

V is TRBV7-2 and J is TRBJ2-3, with 9 bases matching TRBD2. Germline V gives CDR1 SGHTA, CDR2 FQGNSA. The CDR3 is made up of 17 amino acids. V was clipped by 5 bases and J by 3 bases; unmatched bases: 12. DNA of the CDR3: TGTGCCAGCAGCCCGGGGGTTAGCGGGAGTCGTACAGATACGCAGTATTTT. Amino acid sequence: CASSPGVSGSRTDTQYF.

Written as DNA, the CDR3 is TGTGCCACCCGAGTAAGCGGGAGAAGGAGCGATGAGCAGTTCTTC. Translating gives CATRVSGRRSDEQFF. The chain combines TRBV10-3 with TRBJ2-1, with 8 bases identical to TRBD2. V dropped 10 bases and J dropped 8; count of bases not matched to a gene: 16. This CDR3 is 15 amino acids long. Germline assignment: CDR1 ENHRY and CDR2 SYGVKD.

CDR3 in amino acids: CASSARGTGDTQYF. CDR3 coding DNA: TGTGCCAGCAGCGCCAGGGGGACTGGAGATACGCAGTATTTT. The V call is TRBV7-9, the J call TRBJ2-3, with D maybe TRBD1 (7 bases). The germline V and J ends were trimmed by 5 bases and 5 bases, with 14 bases remaining between them. Germline V gives CDR1 SEHNR, CDR2 FQNEAQ (reference sequence). There are 14 residues in the CDR3.

The genes are TRBV30 and TRBJ1-2; D gene uncertain. Germline-derived CDR1 and CDR2 are GTSNPN and SVGIG (reference sequence). CDR3 size: 11 residues. V was cut by 1 base and J by 7 bases, with 7 bases left in between. CDR3 sequence: CAWSGAGGYTF. For the CDR3, the DNA is TGTGCCTGGAGTGGTGCTGGTGGCTACACCTTC.

CDR3 in DNA: TGCAGTGCGCCGCCTAGCGGGAGGCTTGATGAGCAGTTCTTC. Protein product: CSAPPSGRLDEQFF. The chain links TRBV20-1 to TRBJ2-1, with 11 bases lining up with TRBD2. V shed 6 bases and J 8 bases; nucleotides not matched to a gene: 9. From germline, CDR1 is DFQATT and CDR2 SNEGSKA (reference sequence). The CDR3 spans 14 residues.

This clonotype was detected a few times. The chain links TRBV6-2 or TRBV6-3 to TRBJ1-1; 7 nucleotides align to TRBD1. J was trimmed by 0 bases and V by 7 bases; bases with no gene match: 5. This CDR3 has 14 amino acids. Looked up from germline, CDR1 is MNHEY and CDR2 is SVGEGT. The CDR3 coding sequence is TGTGCCAGCAAGACAGGGAACATGAACACTGAAGCTTTCTTT. Amino acid sequence: CASKTGNMNTEAFF.

The chain joins TRBV5-6 to TRBJ1-5; D gene ambiguous. CDR1 SGHDT and CDR2 YYEEEE come from the germline V gene. The V end was cut by 0 bases, the J end by 3 bases, with 7 bases between. The CDR3 sequence is 14 residues long. The DNA for the CDR3 is TGTGCCAGCAGCTTGGGGCAGATCAATCAGCCCCAGCATTTT. Its translation: CASSLGQINQPQHF.

The V call is TRBV28, the J call TRBJ1-5; D is perhaps TRBD1 (5 bases). Trimming pared 7 bases from V and 4 bases from J, leaving 11 bases between. This CDR3 is 13 amino acids long. Germline V CDR1 and CDR2: MDHEN, SYDVKM. CDR3 in amino acids: CASNAGGNQPQHF. In DNA form, the CDR3 reads TGTGCCAGCAATGCCGGGGGAAATCAGCCCCAGCATTTT.

The chain couples TRBV12-3 or TRBV12-4 to TRBJ2-5, with D perhaps matching TRBD2 (5 bases). The ends were cut back, 6 bases at V and 1 base at J, with 18 bases in the middle. CDR3 length equals 16 residues. The CDR3 DNA follows: TGTGCCAGCAGCCCCTCGGGGATGAGTTCCCAAGAGACCCAGTACTTC. This translates into CASSPSGMSSQETQYF.

Only a few counts were recorded for this clonotype. The rearrangement joins TRBV18 to TRBJ1-6, with D possibly matching TRBD1 (6 bases). This CDR3 region has 15 residues. Trimming removed 2 bases at V and 6 bases at J, with 11 bases between. Germline values: CDR1 KGHSH, CDR2 LQKENI. The CDR3 DNA reads TGTGCCAGCTCACCAGGGGGCAGTTTTAATTCACCCCTCCACTTT. Protein sequence: CASSPGGSFNSPLHF.

J is TRBJ2-7 and V is TRBV27; 8 bases are shared with TRBD2. V lost 4 bases and J lost 5; bases outside the gene matches: 4. The CDR3 extends over 13 amino acids. The germline V gene encodes CDR1 MNHEY and CDR2 SMNVEV (reference sequence). The CDR3 nucleotides are TGTGCCAGCAGTTATAGCGGGATACACGAGCAGTACTTC. The encoded protein is CASSYSGIHEQYF.

The rearrangement joins TRBV10-1 to TRBJ2-5; D possibly matches TRBD1 or TRBD2 (5 bases each). The germline V and J ends were trimmed by 3 bases and 7 bases, with 18 bases remaining between them. Germline-derived CDR1 and CDR2 are WNHNN and SYGVQD (reference sequence). The CDR3 has 15 residues. CDR3 nucleotides: TGCGCCAGCAGTGAATGGGCGGGTTTTGGGGGGACCCAGTACTTC. As protein: CASSEWAGFGGTQYF.

The V gene is TRBV27, the J gene TRBJ1-1; D gene unclear. The germline gives CDR1 MNHEY, CDR2 SMNVEV (reference sequence). Trimming cost V 8 bases and J 0 bases, with 7 bases left between them. The CDR3 sequence is 12 residues long. The CDR3 loop is CASRRLNTEAFF. CDR3 nucleotides: TGTGCCAGCCGCAGACTGAACACTGAAGCTTTCTTT.

The chain carries TRBV5-8 and TRBJ1-1; no reliable D call. CDR1 and CDR2 (germline): SGHTS, YDEGEE. The CDR3 consists of 16 residues. Trimming cost V 0 bases and J 5 bases, with 17 bases left between them. The CDR3 sequence: CASSLAIIQIPTEAFF. The CDR3 coding sequence is TGTGCCAGCAGCTTGGCCATAATCCAGATTCCTACTGAAGCTTTCTTT.

V is TRBV6-5 and J is TRBJ2-5; tentatively, D is TRBD1 or TRBD2 (5 bases each). This CDR3 has 13 residues. CDR1 and CDR2 from the germline V gene are MNHEY and SVGAGI. Trimming pared 4 bases from V and 5 bases from J, leaving 11 bases between. CDR3 loop: CASSSPGAETQYF. CDR3 bases: TGTGCCAGCAGTTCCCCCGGGGCGGAGACCCAGTACTTC.

The chain joins TRBV20-1 to TRBJ2-3; D unclear. CDR3 size: 10 residues. Germline CDR1 is DFQATT and CDR2 is SNEGSKA (reference sequence). The CDR3: CRPDHGTQYF. The CDR3 DNA reads TGCAGACCCGACCACGGTACGCAGTATTTT.

The chain is built from TRBV2 and TRBJ2-7; 9 bases are a match to TRBD2. There are 14 residues in the CDR3. Trimming cost V 7 bases and J 4 bases; bases outside gene matches: 8. CDR1 is SNHLY, CDR2 FYNNEI, per germline. The CDR3 bases are TGTGCCAGCACACCTCTAGCGGGAAGGTACGAGCAGTACTTC. This codes for CASTPLAGRYEQYF.

The chain has TRBV6-1 and TRBJ1-4; the D gene is possibly TRBD1 (5 bases). This CDR3 contains 14 residues. V lost 6 bases and J lost 8, with 16 bases in between. Germline CDR1 reads MNHNS; CDR2 reads SASEGT. CDR3 sequence reads: CASRPLRGSEKLFF. CDR3 nucleotides: TGTGCCAGCAGACCTTTGCGGGGCTCGGAAAAACTGTTTTTT.

This clonotype was counted a single time. The DNA of the CDR3 is TGTGCCAGCAGCCTAGCGGGAGTGGGTATAGATGAGCAGTTCTTC. As protein: CASSLAGVGIDEQFF. The chain joins TRBV7-3 to TRBJ2-1; 10 bases align to TRBD2. V dropped 5 bases and J dropped 8; count of bases not matched to a gene: 9. Germline V gene lookup returns CDR1 SGHTA and CDR2 FQGTGA. The CDR3 sequence is 15 residues long.

The rearrangement uses TRBV18 and TRBJ2-7; 14 positions agree with TRBD2. Per the germline V gene, CDR1 is KGHSH and CDR2 is LQKENI. The J segment lost 1 base and the V segment lost 3 bases, leaving 11 bases of the junction unmatched. There are 19 residues in the CDR3. CDR3 protein: CASSPSPGTSGSTSYEQYF. CDR3 DNA sequence: TGTGCCAGCTCACCTTCCCCGGGGACTAGCGGGAGCACATCCTACGAGCAGTACTTC.

In this sample, this clonotype turned up a few times. The chain has TRBV2 and TRBJ2-5, with 9 bases matching TRBD1. After removal of 3 bases from V and 6 bases from J, the junction contained 5 bases not matched to a gene. The CDR3 loop spans 14 amino acids. Germline V lookup: CDR1 SNHLY, CDR2 FYNNEI. DNA of the CDR3: TGTGCCAGCAGTGAGGGGGACAGGGCACAGACCCAGTACTTC. Its protein product is CASSEGDRAQTQYF.

This clonotype was detected a few times. The chain recombines TRBV6-1 with TRBJ1-6; tentative D call: TRBD1 (5 bases). This CDR3 is built from 13 residues. V shed 7 bases and J shed 7 bases, with 11 bases lying between them. The germline V gene has CDR1 MNHNS and CDR2 SASEGT. In DNA, the CDR3 is TGTGCCAGCAAGAGACAGAAGAATTCACCCCTCCACTTT. This codes for CASKRQKNSPLHF.

This clonotype came up once. This rearrangement joins TRBV4-3 to TRBJ2-3; D gene unclear. The CDR3 contains 13 residues. V was cut by 2 bases and J by 4 bases, with 7 bases left in between. Germline loops: CDR1 LGHNA, CDR2 YSLEER. CDR3 in DNA: TGCGCCAGCAGCCAATTGTCGTCAGATACGCAGTATTTT. Amino acid sequence: CASSQLSSDTQYF.

V gene TRBV7-3 combines with J gene TRBJ1-1; D gene uncertain. The ends were cut back, 6 bases at V and 0 bases at J, with 8 bases in the middle. CDR1 and CDR2 (germline): SGHTA, FQGTGA. This CDR3 has 13 residues. CDR3 loop: CASRTSLNTEAFF. As DNA, the CDR3 is TGTGCCAGCAGGACCAGCCTGAACACTGAAGCTTTCTTT. Complete variable domain (other parts from reference TRBV7-3 and TRBJ1-1): GAGVSQTPSNKVTEKGKYVELRCDPISGHTALYWYRQSLGQGPEFLIYFQGTGAADDSGLPNDRFFAVRPEGSVSTLKIQRTERGDSAVYLCASRTSLNTEAFFGQGTRLTVV.

This sequence joins TRBV19 and TRBJ1-3, with a tentative D call TRBD1 (6 bases). CDR1 is LNHDA and CDR2 is SQIVND in the germline V gene (reference sequence). The V end lost 2 bases, the J end lost 0 bases, and 11 bases lay between the germline ends. The CDR3 covers 16 residues. The CDR3 DNA reads TGTGCCAGTAGTATAAGGGGGGCGAACTCTGGAAACACCATATATTTT. Its protein product is CASSIRGANSGNTIYF.